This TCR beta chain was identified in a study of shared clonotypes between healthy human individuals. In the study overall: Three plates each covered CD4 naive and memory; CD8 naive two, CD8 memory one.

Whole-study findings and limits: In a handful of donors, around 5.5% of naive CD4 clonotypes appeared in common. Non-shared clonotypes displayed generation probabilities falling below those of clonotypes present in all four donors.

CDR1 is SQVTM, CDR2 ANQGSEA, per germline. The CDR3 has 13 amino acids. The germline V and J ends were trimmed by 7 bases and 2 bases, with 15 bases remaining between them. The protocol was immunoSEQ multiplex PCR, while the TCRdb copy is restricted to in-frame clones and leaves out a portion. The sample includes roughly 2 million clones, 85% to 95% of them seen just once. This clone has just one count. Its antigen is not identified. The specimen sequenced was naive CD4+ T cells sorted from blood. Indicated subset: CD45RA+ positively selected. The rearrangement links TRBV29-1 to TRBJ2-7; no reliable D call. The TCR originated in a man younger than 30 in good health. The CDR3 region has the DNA TGCAGCGCCATGAAAGCCCCTACCTACGAGCAGTACTTC. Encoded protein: CSAMKAPTYEQYF.